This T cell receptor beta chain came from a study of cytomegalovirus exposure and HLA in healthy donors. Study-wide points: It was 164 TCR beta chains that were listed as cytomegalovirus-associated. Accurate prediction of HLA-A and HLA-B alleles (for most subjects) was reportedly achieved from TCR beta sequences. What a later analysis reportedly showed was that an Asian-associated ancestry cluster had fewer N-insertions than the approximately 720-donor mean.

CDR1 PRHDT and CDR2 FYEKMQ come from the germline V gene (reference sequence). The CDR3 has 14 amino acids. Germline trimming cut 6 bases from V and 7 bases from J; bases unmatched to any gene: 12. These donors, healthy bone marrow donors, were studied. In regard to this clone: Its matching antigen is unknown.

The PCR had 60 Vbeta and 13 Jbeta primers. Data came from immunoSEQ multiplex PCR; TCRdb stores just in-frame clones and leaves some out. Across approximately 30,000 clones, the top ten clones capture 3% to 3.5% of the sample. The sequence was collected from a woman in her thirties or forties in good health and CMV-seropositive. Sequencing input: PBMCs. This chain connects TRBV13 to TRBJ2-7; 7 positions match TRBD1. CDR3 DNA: TGTGCCAGCAGTTTCCGGGACAGAGGTGTTGAGCAGTACTTC. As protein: CASSFRDRGVEQYF.